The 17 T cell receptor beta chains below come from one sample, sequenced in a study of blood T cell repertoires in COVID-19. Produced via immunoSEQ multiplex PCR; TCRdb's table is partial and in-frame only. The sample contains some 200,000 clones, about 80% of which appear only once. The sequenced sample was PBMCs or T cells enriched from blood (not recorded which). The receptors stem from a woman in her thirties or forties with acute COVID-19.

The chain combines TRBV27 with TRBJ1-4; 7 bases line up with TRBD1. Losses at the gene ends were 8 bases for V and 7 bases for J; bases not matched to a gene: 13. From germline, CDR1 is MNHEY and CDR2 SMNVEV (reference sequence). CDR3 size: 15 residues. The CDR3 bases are TGTGCCAGCTCGAGTCCGGGACAGCCGGGTGAAAAACTGTTTTTT. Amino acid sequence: CASSSPGQPGEKLFF.

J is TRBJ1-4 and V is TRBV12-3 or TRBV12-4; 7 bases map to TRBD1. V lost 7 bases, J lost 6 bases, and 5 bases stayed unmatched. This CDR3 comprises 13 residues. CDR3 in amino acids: CASTSGTDEKLFF. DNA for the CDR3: TGTGCCAGCACCTCAGGGACAGATGAAAAACTGTTTTTT.

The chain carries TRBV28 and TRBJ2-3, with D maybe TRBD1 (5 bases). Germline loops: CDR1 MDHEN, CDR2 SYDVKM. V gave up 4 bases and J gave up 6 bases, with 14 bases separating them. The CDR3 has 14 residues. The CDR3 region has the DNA TGTGCCAGCAGTTCAATAGGGGCTGGGGATACGCAGTATTTT. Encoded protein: CASSSIGAGDTQYF.

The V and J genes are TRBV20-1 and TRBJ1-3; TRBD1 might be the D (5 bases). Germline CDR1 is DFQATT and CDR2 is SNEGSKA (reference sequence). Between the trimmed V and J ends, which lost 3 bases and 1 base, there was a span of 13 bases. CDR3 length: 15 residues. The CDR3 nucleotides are TGCAGTGCTAGTGGACCGGCAGGGTCTGGAAACACCATATATTTT. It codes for CSASGPAGSGNTIYF.

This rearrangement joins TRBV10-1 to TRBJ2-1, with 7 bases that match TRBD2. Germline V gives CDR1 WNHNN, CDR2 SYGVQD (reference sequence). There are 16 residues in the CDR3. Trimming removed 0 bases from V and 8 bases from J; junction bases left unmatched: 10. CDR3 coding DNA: TGCGCCAGCAGTGAGTCTAGCGGGCTATCCGGGGATGAGCAGTTCTTC. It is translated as CASSESSGLSGDEQFF.

CDR3 nucleotide sequence: TGTGCCACCAGCAGGGGGACAGGGGACTATGGCTACACCTTC. Translating it yields CATSRGTGDYGYTF. The chain links TRBV15 to TRBJ1-2; 10 nucleotides match TRBD1. The V segment lost 3 bases and the J segment 3 bases; nucleotides outside the gene matches: 1. CDR1 and CDR2 from the germline V gene are LNHNV and YYDKDF (reference sequence). The CDR3 totals 14 residues.

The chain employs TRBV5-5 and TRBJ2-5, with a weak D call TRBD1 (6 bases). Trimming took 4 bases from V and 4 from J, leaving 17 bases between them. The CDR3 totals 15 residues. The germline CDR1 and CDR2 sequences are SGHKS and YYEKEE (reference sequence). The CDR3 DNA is TGTGCCAGCAGCCCGCTGGGACAAATCCTAGAGACCCAGTACTTC. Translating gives CASSPLGQILETQYF.

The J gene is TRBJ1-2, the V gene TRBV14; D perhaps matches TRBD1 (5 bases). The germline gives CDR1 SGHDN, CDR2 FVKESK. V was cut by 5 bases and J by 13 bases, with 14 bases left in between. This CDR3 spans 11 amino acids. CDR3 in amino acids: CASSYIGALTF. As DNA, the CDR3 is TGTGCCAGCAGCTATATTGGGGCTCTCACCTTC.

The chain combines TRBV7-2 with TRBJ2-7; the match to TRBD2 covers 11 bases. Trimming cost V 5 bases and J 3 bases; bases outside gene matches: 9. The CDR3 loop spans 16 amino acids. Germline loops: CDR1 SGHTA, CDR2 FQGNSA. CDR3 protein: CASSPLHSGGVYEQYF. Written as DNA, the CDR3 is TGTGCCAGCAGCCCTCTCCATAGCGGGGGGGTCTACGAGCAGTACTTC.

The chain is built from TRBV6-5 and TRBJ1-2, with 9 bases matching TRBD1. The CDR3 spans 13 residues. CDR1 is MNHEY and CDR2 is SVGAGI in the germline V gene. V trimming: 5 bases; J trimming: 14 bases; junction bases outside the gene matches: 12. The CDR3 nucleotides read TGTGCCAGCAGTACCCGGGACAGGGTGCGAGGTACCTTC. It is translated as CASSTRDRVRGTF.

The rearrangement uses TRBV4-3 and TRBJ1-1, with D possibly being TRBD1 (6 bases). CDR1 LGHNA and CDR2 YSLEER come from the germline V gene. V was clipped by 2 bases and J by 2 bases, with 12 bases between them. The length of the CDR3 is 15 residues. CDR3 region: CASSQFGQRNTEAFF. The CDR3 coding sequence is TGCGCCAGCAGCCAATTCGGACAGAGAAACACTGAAGCTTTCTTT.

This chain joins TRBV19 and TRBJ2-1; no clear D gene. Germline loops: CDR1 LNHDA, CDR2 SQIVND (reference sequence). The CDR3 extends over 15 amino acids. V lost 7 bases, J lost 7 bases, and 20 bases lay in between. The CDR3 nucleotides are TGTGCCAGTACCGCCGCCCGGAGTATCTTAAATGAGCAGTTCTTC. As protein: CASTAARSILNEQFF.

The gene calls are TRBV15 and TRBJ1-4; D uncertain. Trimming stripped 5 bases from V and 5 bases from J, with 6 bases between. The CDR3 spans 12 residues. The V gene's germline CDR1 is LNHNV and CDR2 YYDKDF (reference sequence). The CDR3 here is CATSGLNEKLFF. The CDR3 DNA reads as TGTGCCACCAGCGGGCTGAATGAAAAACTGTTTTTT.

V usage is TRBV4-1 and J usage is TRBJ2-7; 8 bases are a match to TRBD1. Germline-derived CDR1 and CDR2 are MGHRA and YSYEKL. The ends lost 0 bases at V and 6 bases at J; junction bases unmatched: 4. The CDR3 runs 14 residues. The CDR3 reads CASSQEKDRAEQYF. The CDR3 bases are TGCGCCAGCAGCCAAGAGAAGGACAGGGCCGAGCAGTACTTC.

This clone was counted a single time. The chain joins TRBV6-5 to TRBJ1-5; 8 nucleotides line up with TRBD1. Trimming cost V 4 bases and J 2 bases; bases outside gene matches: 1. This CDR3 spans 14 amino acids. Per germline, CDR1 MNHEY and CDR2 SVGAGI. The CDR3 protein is CASSLTGGNQPQHF. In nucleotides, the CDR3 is TGTGCCAGCAGTTTGACAGGGGGCAATCAGCCCCAGCATTTT.

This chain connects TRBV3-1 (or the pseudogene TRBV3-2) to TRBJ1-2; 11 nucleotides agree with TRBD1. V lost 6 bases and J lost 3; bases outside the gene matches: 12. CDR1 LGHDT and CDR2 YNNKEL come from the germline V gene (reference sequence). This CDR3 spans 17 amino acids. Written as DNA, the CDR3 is TGTGCCAGCAGTCCGAGGACAGGGGGCCCCTGGGACTATGGCTACACCTTC. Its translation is CASSPRTGGPWDYGYTF.

The CDR3 here is CASSQGAFYGYTF. The DNA for the CDR3 is TGTGCCAGCAGTCAGGGGGCTTTCTATGGCTACACCTTC. The rearrangement links TRBV12-3 or TRBV12-4 to TRBJ1-2, with 8 bases fitting TRBD1. The V gene end was trimmed by 5 bases and the J gene end by 4 bases; junction bases not matched to a gene: 3. The CDR3 runs 13 residues.